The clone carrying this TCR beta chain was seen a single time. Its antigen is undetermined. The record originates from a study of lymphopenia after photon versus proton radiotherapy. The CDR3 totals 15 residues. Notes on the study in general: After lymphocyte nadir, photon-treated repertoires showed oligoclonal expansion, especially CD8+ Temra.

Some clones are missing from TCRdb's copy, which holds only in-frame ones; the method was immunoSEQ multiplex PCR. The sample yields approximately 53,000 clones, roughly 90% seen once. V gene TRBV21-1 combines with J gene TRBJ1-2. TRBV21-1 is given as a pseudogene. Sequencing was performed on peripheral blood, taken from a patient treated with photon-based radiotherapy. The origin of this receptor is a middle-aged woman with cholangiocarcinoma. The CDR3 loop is CASSNSRCMIYGYTF. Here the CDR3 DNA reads TGTGCCAGCAGCAACTCCCGCTGCATGATCTATGGCTACACCTTC.